The next 28 T cell receptor beta chains were all read from a single sample in a study of regulatory T cells in long-lasting Graves disease. Regarding time point: newly diagnosed GD, antithyroid drugs for less than 3 months. RNA isolated from PBMCs was used to make the TCR library. The authors built TCR beta libraries using iRepertoire HTBI primers and Arm-PCR of CDR3 regions. One entry per CDR3 protein, called by TCRdb with MiXCR from the multiplex PCR reads. This sample has more than 300,000 distinct CDR3 sequences, with 15% to 20% found just once. These same data were also listed under a study on T cells in Graves' hyperthyroidism and ophthalmopathy.

Sequences were derived from peripheral blood mononuclear cells (PBMCs), sampled at new diagnosis, from a patient treated with antithyroid drugs. The receptors here all came from a woman between 18 and 29 years old with Graves disease.

The table lists this clonotype with many counts. The rearrangement links TRBV20-1 to TRBJ2-1; D may be TRBD2 (6 bases). Per germline, CDR1 DFQATT and CDR2 SNEGSKA (reference sequence). V was pared by 1 base and J by 3 bases, with 19 bases between. This CDR3 has 17 amino acids. In DNA, the CDR3 is TGCAGTGCTAGAGTCTCTAGCGCGGGACTCGGCTACAATGAGCAGTTCTTC. Residues: CSARVSSAGLGYNEQFF.

The chain employs TRBV10-2 and TRBJ2-3, with 8 bases matching TRBD2. Germline values: CDR1 WSHSY, CDR2 SAAADI. With V trimmed by 6 bases and J by 10 bases, 15 bases remained unmatched. The CDR3 runs 15 residues. The CDR3 sequence: CASRPTSGPNESQYF. The CDR3 DNA reads as TGCGCCAGCAGGCCCACTAGCGGCCCCAACGAGTCGCAGTATTTT.

This clonotype was seen at least ten times. The V and J genes are TRBV27 and TRBJ2-3; D is undetermined. With 8 bases removed from V and 4 bases from J, the gap between germline ends came to 10 bases. Germline CDR1 reads MNHEY; CDR2 reads SMNVEV (reference sequence). The CDR3 sequence is 12 residues long. CDR3 nucleotide sequence: TGTGCCAGCGGAGAAATTCCAGATACGCAGTATTTT. The encoded protein is CASGEIPDTQYF.

Many counts were recorded for this clonotype. The J gene is TRBJ1-1, the V gene TRBV7-8, with D perhaps TRBD1 (5 bases). The CDR3 is 16 residues long. Trimming left V 7 bases short and J 3 bases short, with 21 bases between. The germline V gene has CDR1 SGHVS and CDR2 FQNEAQ. The CDR3 is CASIPRGQGSDTEAFF. CDR3 in DNA: TGTGCCAGCATCCCTCGCGGGCAGGGTTCGGACACTGAAGCTTTCTTT.

This clonotype was seen repeatedly, ten times or more. The rearrangement joins TRBV11-2 to TRBJ2-7; tentatively, D is TRBD1 (6 bases). There are 17 residues in the CDR3. With 3 bases removed from V and 5 bases from J, the gap between germline ends came to 23 bases. In germline, CDR1 is SGHAT, CDR2 FQNNGV. DNA for the CDR3: TGTGCCAGCAGCTTTCGGGGAAGGATCGTCAGGGGCCACGAGCAGTACTTC. Protein: CASSFRGRIVRGHEQYF. The variable domain in full, with the rest retrieved from reference TRBV11-2 and TRBJ2-7, is EAGVAQSPRYKIIEKRQSVAFWCNPISGHATLYWYQQILGQGPKLLIQFQNNGVVDDSQLPKDRFSAERLKGVDSTLKIQPAKLEDSAVYLCASSFRGRIVRGHEQYFGPGTRLTVT.

This chain uses TRBV6-1 with TRBJ1-2, with D possibly being TRBD1 (5 bases). Trimming took 6 bases from V and 2 from J, leaving 13 bases between them. CDR3 length: 14 residues. CDR1 and CDR2 (germline): MNHNS, SASEGT. The CDR3 DNA sequence: TGTGCCAGCAGAACTAACAGGATAAACTATGGCTACACCTTC. Translated, it gives CASRTNRINYGYTF.

This clonotype came up a few times. DNA for the CDR3: TGTGCCAGCAGCGTAGAAGCTAGCGGGGGGGCCTCGGAGACCCAGTACTTC. It yields the protein CASSVEASGGASETQYF. The V and J genes are TRBV9 and TRBJ2-5; TRBD2 matches at 12 bases. The CDR3 is made up of 17 amino acids. V was clipped by 0 bases and J by 5 bases; unmatched bases: 8. CDR1 is SGDLS, CDR2 YYNGEE, per germline. The variable domain in full, completed from reference TRBV9 and TRBJ2-5, reads DSGVTQTPKHLITATGQRVTLRCSPRSGDLSVYWYQQSLDQGLQFLIQYYNGEERAKGNILERFSAQQFPDLHSELNLSSLELGDSALYFCASSVEASGGASETQYFGPGTRLLVL.

This clonotype was counted between two and nine times. The chain employs TRBV9 and TRBJ2-5; D is unclear. This CDR3 is 13 amino acids long. V lost 7 bases and J 5 bases, leaving 15 bases between the germline ends. Germline V gives CDR1 SGDLS, CDR2 YYNGEE. CDR3 sequence (DNA): TGTGCCAGCGGCGACTCGCTGGGGGAGACCCAGTACTTC. Translated: CASGDSLGETQYF.

The sample holds many counts of this clonotype. The chain is built from TRBV6-1 and TRBJ2-7; D possibly matches TRBD1 or TRBD2 (6 bases each). V lost 5 bases to trimming and J lost 0 bases, with 14 bases between them. The CDR3 length is 15 residues. CDR1 is MNHNS, CDR2 SASEGT, per germline. The chain's CDR3 is CASSNPGATSYEQYF. In nucleotides, the CDR3 is TGTGCCAGCAGTAATCCGGGGGCTACCTCCTACGAGCAGTACTTC.

V usage is TRBV19 and J usage is TRBJ2-3; D may be TRBD1 (5 bases). CDR1 is LNHDA and CDR2 is SQIVND in the germline V gene (reference sequence). The V and J ends lost 6 bases and 5 bases respectively, with 15 bases between them. The CDR3 spans 14 residues. The chain's CDR3 is CASRAGPSEDTQYF. The CDR3 DNA follows: TGTGCCAGTAGGGCAGGGCCTTCCGAAGATACGCAGTATTTT.

This clonotype was picked up many times. The chain employs TRBV18 and TRBJ1-5, with no clear D. The V and J ends lost 5 bases and 6 bases respectively, with 11 bases between them. Germline lookup yields CDR1 KGHSH and CDR2 LQKENI. The length of the CDR3 is 13 residues. The CDR3 DNA reads as TGTGCCAGCTCAGCTGAGACCGGTCAGCCCCAGCATTTT. Protein product: CASSAETGQPQHF.

The chain uses TRBV5-6 and TRBJ2-7; either TRBD1 or TRBD2 may fit D (7 bases each). The CDR3 is made up of 14 amino acids. V shed 4 bases and J shed 7 bases, with 18 bases lying between them. Per the germline V gene, CDR1 is SGHDT and CDR2 is YYEEEE. In DNA, the CDR3 is TGTGCCAGCAGCCCCGGCAGGGGGGGCTGGGAGCAGTACTTC. Its protein product is CASSPGRGGWEQYF. Combining the CDR3 with reference TRBV5-6 and TRBJ2-7 gives the whole variable domain DAGVTQSPTHLIKTRGQQVTLRCSPKSGHDTVSWYQQALGQGPQFIFQYYEEEERQRGNFPDRFSGHQFPNYSSELNVNALLLGDSALYLCASSPGRGGWEQYFGPGTRLTVT.

This clonotype has ten or more counts. The V and J genes are TRBV12-3 or TRBV12-4 and TRBJ2-5; possible D gene TRBD1, 7 bases. The V end was cut by 8 bases, the J end by 3 bases, with 16 bases between. This CDR3 contains 14 residues. DNA of the CDR3: TGTGCCAGCCTTATCCAGGGGGGAGAAGAGACCCAGTACTTC. It codes for CASLIQGGEETQYF.

There are many counts of this clonotype. V gene TRBV29-1 combines with J gene TRBJ1-1, with D uncertain. Germline CDR1 and CDR2: SQVTM and ANQGSEA. Trimming pared 5 bases from V and 7 bases from J, leaving 14 bases between. This CDR3 contains 12 residues. CDR3 in amino acids: CSVHSAGSEAFF. In nucleotides, the CDR3 is TGCAGCGTTCACTCGGCAGGAAGTGAAGCTTTCTTT.

V gene TRBV20-1 combines with J gene TRBJ2-7; perhaps TRBD1 as D (6 bases). The germline V gene has CDR1 DFQATT and CDR2 SNEGSKA (reference sequence). V was trimmed by 3 bases and J by 3 bases, leaving 15 bases between them. The CDR3 has 14 residues. CDR3 nucleotides: TGCAGTGCTAGGACAGGCCTTTCTAACTACGAGCAGTACTTC. Amino acid sequence: CSARTGLSNYEQYF.

This clonotype showed up just a few times. This chain links TRBV5-4 with TRBJ2-7, with 8 bases fitting TRBD2. The junction had 3 bases not matched to a gene; V was cut back by 0 bases and J by 1 base. Per the germline V gene, CDR1 is SGHNT and CDR2 is YYREEE (reference sequence). The CDR3 is made up of 15 amino acids. CDR3 nucleotide sequence: TGTGCCAGCAGCTTGGGGCGGGAGGCTTCCTACGAGCAGTACTTC. Translation: CASSLGREASYEQYF.

This clonotype was observed at least ten times. The V call is TRBV20-1, the J call TRBJ2-1; D call uncertain. Trimming stripped 3 bases from V and 1 base from J, with 10 bases between. Germline CDR1 is DFQATT and CDR2 is SNEGSKA (reference sequence). The CDR3 totals 14 residues. The CDR3 spells CSARGGTSYNEQFF. CDR3 coding DNA: TGCAGTGCTAGGGGCGGAACTTCCTACAATGAGCAGTTCTTC.

In the case of this clonotype: Being one base from a much bigger clone, this may be a read error. It is likely a read error, because the conserved phenylalanine at the end of the CDR3 is missing. The chain employs TRBV12-3 or TRBV12-4 and TRBJ2-5, with unresolved D. This CDR3 spans 15 amino acids. Trimming removed 2 bases from V and 1 base from J, with 11 bases in between. The DNA for the CDR3 is TGTGCCAGCAGTTTAAGAGTAGGAACCCAAGAGACCCAGTACCTC. Translation gives CASSLRVGTQETQYL.

The rearrangement uses TRBV7-3 and TRBJ2-1; a possible D gene is TRBD2 (6 bases). The CDR3 contains 17 residues. Germline CDR1 and CDR2: SGHTA and FQGTGA. V was trimmed by 2 bases and J by 0 bases, leaving 14 bases between them. CDR3 coding DNA: TGTGCCAGCAGCTTAGGAGGGGTGTACAGCTCCTACAATGAGCAGTTCTTC. Translation: CASSLGGVYSSYNEQFF. Drawing the rest from reference TRBV7-3 and TRBJ2-1, the complete variable domain is GAGVSQTPSNKVTEKGKYVELRCDPISGHTALYWYRQSLGQGPEFLIYFQGTGAADDSGLPNDRFFAVRPEGSVSTLKIQRTERGDSAVYLCASSLGGVYSSYNEQFFGPGTRLTVL.

This clonotype was detected many times. The chain links TRBV3-1 to TRBJ2-7, with TRBD2 matching over 9 bases. Germline CDR1 and CDR2: LGHDT and YNNKEL (reference sequence). V shed 1 base, J shed 4 bases, and the junction held 5 bases outside the gene matches. There are 15 residues in the CDR3. CDR3 sequence (DNA): TGTGCCAGCAGCCAAGTCGGCGGGGGGGCTTACGAGCAGTACTTC. As protein: CASSQVGGGAYEQYF.

This clonotype was seen repeatedly, ten times or more. The CDR3 spells CSARETGRQYEQYF. DNA of the CDR3: TGCAGTGCTAGAGAGACAGGGCGTCAATACGAGCAGTACTTC. The chain employs TRBV20-1 and TRBJ2-7; TRBD1 aligns across 7 bases. The CDR3 is 14 amino acids. Germline loops: CDR1 DFQATT, CDR2 SNEGSKA (reference sequence). V shed 0 bases, J shed 4 bases, and the junction held 6 bases outside the gene matches.

This clonotype appeared a single time. Given a far larger clone just one base away, this is likely a sequencing read error. V gene TRBV18 combines with J gene TRBJ2-4, with D perhaps matching TRBD1 (6 bases). The J call may be wrong; the DNA end is better matched by TRBJ2-1. Germline V gene sequence: CDR1 KGHSH, CDR2 LQKENI. The CDR3 contains 14 residues. For the CDR3, the DNA is TGTGCCAGCTCACAGGACAGAGACTCCTACGAGCAGTTCTTC. This gives the protein CASSQDRDSYEQFF.

This clonotype showed up many times. This rearrangement joins TRBV7-8 to TRBJ2-4, with unresolved D. Germline CDR1 is SGHVS and CDR2 is FQNEAQ. This CDR3 is 15 amino acids long. V was clipped by 1 base and J by 0 bases, with 7 bases between them. The CDR3 DNA reads TGTGCCAGCAGCTTAGGCCGGATAGCCAAAAACATTCAGTACTTC. This gives the protein CASSLGRIAKNIQYF.

This clonotype was observed many times. The V gene is TRBV11-2, the J gene TRBJ2-7, with 10 bases aligning to TRBD1. V lost 5 bases to trimming and J lost 3 bases; unmatched junction nucleotides: 7. Germline CDR1 is SGHAT and CDR2 is FQNNGV. The CDR3 sequence is 15 residues long. The CDR3 DNA reads TGTGCCAGCAGCCAGACAGGGGGCGAAGTCTACGAGCAGTACTTC. Encoded protein: CASSQTGGEVYEQYF. Full variable domain (missing parts from reference TRBV11-2 and TRBJ2-7): EAGVAQSPRYKIIEKRQSVAFWCNPISGHATLYWYQQILGQGPKLLIQFQNNGVVDDSQLPKDRFSAERLKGVDSTLKIQPAKLEDSAVYLCASSQTGGEVYEQYFGPGTRLTVT.

A remark on this clonotype: Possible read error: a much larger clone is one base away. The chain links TRBV2 to TRBJ1-1, with TRBD1 matching 11 bases. V dropped 6 bases and J dropped 5; count of bases not matched to a gene: 14. CDR1 and CDR2 (germline): SNHLY, FYNNEI. The CDR3 has 17 amino acids. The CDR3 DNA is TGTGCCAGCAGGGGGACAGGGGGTCTCCAAGGCAAGACTGAAGCTTTCTTT. It is translated as CASRGTGGLQGKTEAFF.

This clonotype was counted many times. This chain uses TRBV3-1 with TRBJ2-2; possibly TRBD1 or TRBD2 for D (8 bases each). Between the trimmed V and J ends, which lost 1 base and 5 bases, there was a span of 20 bases. This CDR3 contains 18 residues. CDR1 LGHDT and CDR2 YNNKEL come from the germline V gene (reference sequence). The CDR3 region has the DNA TGTGCCAGCAGCCAAGGTCGGACAGGGACTAGGGGGACCGGGGAGCTGTTTTTT. The encoded protein is CASSQGRTGTRGTGELFF.

This clonotype was recorded at least ten times. The chain uses TRBV30 and TRBJ1-5; the match to TRBD1 covers 10 bases. V lost 0 bases and J lost 5; bases outside the gene matches: 1. From germline, CDR1 is GTSNPN and CDR2 SVGIG (reference sequence). This CDR3 comprises 14 residues. CDR3 DNA: TGTGCCTGGAGTGTAGGACAGGGGGATCAGCCCCAGCATTTT. Translating gives CAWSVGQGDQPQHF.

This clonotype has a handful of counts. The chain employs TRBV28 and TRBJ2-1, with 12 bases aligning to TRBD2. The CDR3 consists of 14 residues. CDR1 is MDHEN and CDR2 is SYDVKM in the germline V gene. V was clipped by 5 bases and J by 8 bases; unmatched bases: 4. CDR3 protein: CASSPSGGADEQFF. CDR3 in DNA: TGTGCCAGCAGTCCTAGCGGGGGGGCCGATGAGCAGTTCTTC. The full variable domain, with the rest looked up from reference TRBV28 and TRBJ2-1, is DVKVTQSSRYLVKRTGEKVFLECVQDMDHENMFWYRQDPGLGLRLIYFSYDVKMKEKGDIPEGYSVSREKKERFSLILESASTNQTSMYLCASSPSGGADEQFFGPGTRLTVL.